The T cell receptor beta chain under discussion was sequenced for a study of T cells after yellow fever vaccination. With respect to this clonotype: Its specificity is not known.

A universal primer site and UMIs were added as TCR cDNA was made by 5'RACE template switching. TCRdb reprocessed the 5' RACE reads with MiXCR, giving one entry per CDR3 protein. In the table there are fewer than 400,000 distinct CDR3 sequences, about 10% of which are singletons. Study-wide points: There was a small share of clonotypes that showed up in both the CD4 and CD8 compartments. Weaker in magnitude, the secondary response showed a faster peak on day 5 versus 15. In post-booster samples, most primary-vaccination clones reappeared (96% CD4, about 90% CD8).

V gave up 8 bases and J gave up 6 bases, with 12 bases separating them. The CDR3 spans 12 residues. CDR1 and CDR2 (germline): SNHLY, FYNNEI. This clonotype originated in a young man who received the YFV17D yellow fever vaccine. The starting material was CD4+ T cells sorted from PBMCs, obtained 45 days after the yellow fever booster vaccination. J is TRBJ2-3 and V is TRBV2; TRBD1 or TRBD2 may be the D gene (5 bases each). This CDR3 reads CASRGTVDTQYF. The CDR3 bases are TGTGCCAGCCGTGGGACGGTGGATACGCAGTATTTT.